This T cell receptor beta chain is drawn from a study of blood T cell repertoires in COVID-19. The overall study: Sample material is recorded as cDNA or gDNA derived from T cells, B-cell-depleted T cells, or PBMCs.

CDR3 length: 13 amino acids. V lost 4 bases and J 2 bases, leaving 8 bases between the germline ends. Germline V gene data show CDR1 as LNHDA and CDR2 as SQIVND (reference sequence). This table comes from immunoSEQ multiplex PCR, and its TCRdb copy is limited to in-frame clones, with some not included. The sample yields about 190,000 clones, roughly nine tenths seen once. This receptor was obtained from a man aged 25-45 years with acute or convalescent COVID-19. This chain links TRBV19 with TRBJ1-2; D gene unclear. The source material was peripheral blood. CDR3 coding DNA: TGTGCCAGTAGTACTCAAGCGAACTATGGCTACACCTTC. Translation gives CASSTQANYGYTF. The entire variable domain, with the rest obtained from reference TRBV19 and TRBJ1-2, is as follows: DGGITQSPKYLFRKEGQNVTLSCEQNLNHDAMYWYRQDPGQGLRLIYYSQIVNDFQKGDIAEGYSVSREKKESFPLTVTSAQKNPTAFYLCASSTQANYGYTFGSGTRLTVV.